The clone carrying this TCR beta chain was seen at least ten times. The antigen remains undetermined. The data stem from a study of metastatic and nonmetastatic thyroid tumors. Study as a whole: Comparison of repertoires was carried out across blood and tumor or nodule tissue from malignant and benign thyroid patients.

TCRdb re-called the PCR reads with MiXCR. Altogether 25,000 to 30,000 clones are present, about 16% being singletons, with the ten largest covering about 15%. All patients were treatment-naive before thyroid surgery. CDR1 is DFQATT, CDR2 SNEGSKA, per germline (reference sequence). Trimming pared 2 bases from V and 5 bases from J, leaving 11 bases between. This CDR3 is 13 amino acids long. Study results and caveats: Reports indicated that malignant thyroid tumors showed significantly higher TCR beta diversity than benign nodules did, in blood and tumor.

This receptor was taken from a male donor with papillary thyroid cancer or a benign thyroid nodule (not recorded which). Some clones in this sample may be carry-over from other donors' samples. This chain joins TRBV20-1 and TRBJ2-3; D assignment may be TRBD1 or TRBD2 (6 bases each). Sequences were obtained from blood. This chain's CDR3 is CSARTGAIDTQYF. The CDR3, as DNA: TGCAGTGCTAGAACGGGGGCAATAGATACGCAGTATTTT.